This TCR beta chain was recovered during a study of a mutant IDH1 vaccine in newly diagnosed glioma. Assay: immunoSEQ multiplex PCR; the TCRdb copy retains only in-frame clones and omits some. The top ten clones hold 6.5% to 9% of a sample with 60,000 or so clones, around 80% of them seen once. The time point here: week 23, last vaccination. Each dose of the vaccine consisted of 300 ug of mutant IDH1 20-mer peptide, with topical imiquimod. On this clone itself: What it binds is not known.

From germline, CDR1 is MNHEY and CDR2 SMNVEV (reference sequence). The CDR3 totals 13 residues. Trimming stripped 6 bases from V and 9 bases from J, with 15 bases between. The material sequenced was PBMCs, taken from a glioma patient whose treatment included an IDH1 peptide vaccine. This clonotype was obtained from a woman between 35 and 50 years old with glioma. Some clones in this sample may be carry-over from other donors' samples. The chain employs TRBV27 and TRBJ1-5; no clear D gene. CDR3 sequence (DNA): TGTGCCAGCAGGCCGTCGAGCTATTTGCCCCAGCATTTT. Amino acids: CASRPSSYLPQHF.